This T cell receptor (beta chain) was sequenced for a study of CD8 T cells in ankylosing spondylitis. Quantitative 5'-RACE with molecular barcodes generated TCR beta libraries. TCRdb reprocessed the 5' RACE reads with MiXCR, giving one entry per CDR3 protein. In the table there are roughly 700,000 distinct CDR3 sequences, roughly 19% of which are singletons. Findings and limits, study-wide: Disease-linked clones bore a CD8+ phenotype, appearing relatively rarely in peripheral blood. There were earlier reports of some motif variants in reactive arthritis synovial fluid and blood. What seemed typical of ankylosing spondylitis blood was a TCR beta motif built from 8 or 9 highly homologous variants. As reported, disease-linked clones showed significant enrichment in matched ankylosing spondylitis synovial fluid.

V lost 3 bases and J 1 base, leaving 13 bases between the germline ends. The germline V gene has CDR1 SEHNR and CDR2 FQNEAQ (reference sequence). This CDR3 contains 15 residues. With respect to this clonotype: Its cognate antigen is unknown.

Source material: blood, either unsorted or a sorted T cell fraction (not recorded which). V and J are TRBV7-9 and TRBJ2-7; D is possibly TRBD2 (6 bases). This receptor was identified in a male donor with ankylosing spondylitis. The CDR3 loop reads CASSFVTSNSYEQYF. The DNA of the CDR3 is TGTGCCAGCAGCTTCGTGACTAGTAATTCCTACGAGCAGTACTTC.